This T cell receptor (beta chain) was captured by sequencing in a study of cytomegalovirus exposure and HLA in healthy donors. The germline gives CDR1 SEHNR, CDR2 FQNEAQ (reference sequence). V was cut by 5 bases and J by 8 bases, with 18 bases left in between. This CDR3 region has 15 residues. Overall study findings and caveats: Later analysis placed DRB1 highest and HLA-C lowest in TCR association rates, which differed by HLA locus. The authors reported that TCR beta sequences could predict HLA-A and HLA-B alleles. These predictions were accurate for most subjects in the first cohort. Being indistinguishable, some V segments were excluded, TRBV6-2 and TRBV6-3 among them.

13 Jbeta primers and 60 Vbeta primers were used for the PCR. Using immunoSEQ multiplex PCR, the repertoire was profiled, and TCRdb retains in-frame clones only, with some absent. This sample has around 67,000 clones, with around 61% found just once. Of note for this clone: Its antigen is unknown.

The chain is built from TRBV7-9 and TRBJ1-4; possibly TRBD1 for D (6 bases). The source of this sequence is a woman aged 50 to 60 in good health and CMV-seronegative. Sequenced input: PBMCs. CDR3 nucleotide sequence: TGTGCCAGCAGCCAACGGACAGTAGTAGGCGAAAAACTGTTTTTT. Its protein is CASSQRTVVGEKLFF.